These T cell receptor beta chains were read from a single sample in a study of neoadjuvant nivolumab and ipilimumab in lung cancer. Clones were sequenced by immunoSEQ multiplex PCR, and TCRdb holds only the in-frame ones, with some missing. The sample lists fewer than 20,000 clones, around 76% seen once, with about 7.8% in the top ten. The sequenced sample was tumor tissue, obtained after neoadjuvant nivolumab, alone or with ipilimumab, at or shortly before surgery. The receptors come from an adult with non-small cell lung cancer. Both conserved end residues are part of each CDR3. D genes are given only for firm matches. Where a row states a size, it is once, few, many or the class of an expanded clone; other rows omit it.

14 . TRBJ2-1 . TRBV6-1 CASSEHDRRSEQFF TGTGCCAGCAGTGAACACGACAGGCGGAGTGAGCAGTTCTTC
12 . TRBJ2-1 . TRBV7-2 CASSLGGGRAVF TGTGCCAGCAGCTTGGGCGGGGGCCGAGCAGTCTTC
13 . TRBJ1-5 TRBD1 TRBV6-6 CASSRDRVQPQHF TGTGCCAGCAGCCGGGACAGGGTCCAGCCCCAGCATTTT
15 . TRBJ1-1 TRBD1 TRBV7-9 CASSSGTVMNTEAFF TGTGCCAGCAGCTCCGGGACAGTAATGAACACTGAAGCTTTCTTT
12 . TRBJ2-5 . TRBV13 CASSLETETQYF TGTGCCAGCAGCTTAGAAACAGAGACCCAGTACTTC
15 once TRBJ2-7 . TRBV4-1 CASSLGTALLYEQYF TGCGCCAGCAGCCTCGGGACGGCCCTTCTCTACGAGCAGTACTTC
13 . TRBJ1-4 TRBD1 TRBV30 CAWRNRGGEKLFF TGTGCCTGGAGAAACAGGGGTGGAGAAAAACTGTTTTTT
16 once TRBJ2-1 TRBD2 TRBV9 CASSTSDGRFYDEQFF TGTGCCAGCAGCACCTCGGACGGGAGGTTCTACGATGAGCAGTTCTTC
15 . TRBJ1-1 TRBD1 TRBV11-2 CASSLGTGVRSGAFF TGTGCCAGCAGCTTAGGGACAGGGGTGAGATCTGGGGCTTTCTTT
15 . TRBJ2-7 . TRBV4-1 CASSPGRGGRYEQYF TGCGCCAGCAGCCCTGGGAGGGGGGGCCGGTACGAGCAGTACTTC
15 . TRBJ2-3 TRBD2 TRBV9 CASSTGTSGTDTQYF TGTGCCAGCAGCACCGGGACTAGCGGCACAGATACGCAGTATTTT
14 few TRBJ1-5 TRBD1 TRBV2 CASSVGTGAQPQHF TGTGCCAGCAGTGTTGGGACAGGGGCTCAGCCCCAGCATTTT
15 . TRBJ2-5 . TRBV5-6 CASSEPGTHQETQYF TGTGCCAGCAGCGAACCCGGGACGCATCAAGAGACCCAGTACTTC
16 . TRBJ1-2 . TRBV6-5 CASSYSKVRGYYGYTF TGTGCCAGCAGTTACTCGAAGGTGCGGGGCTACTATGGCTACACCTTC
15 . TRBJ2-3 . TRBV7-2 CASSLEGGASDTQYF TGTGCCAGCAGCTTAGAAGGGGGGGCCTCAGATACGCAGTATTTT
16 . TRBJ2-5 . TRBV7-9 CASSPEGGLSVETQYF TGTGCCAGCAGTCCGGAAGGAGGGCTCTCAGTGGAGACCCAGTACTTC
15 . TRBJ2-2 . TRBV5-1 CASSLVLGGSGELFF TGCGCCAGCAGCTTGGTGTTAGGGGGGTCCGGGGAGCTGTTTTTT
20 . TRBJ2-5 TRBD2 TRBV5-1 CASSLDYSSGGAPSKETQYF TGCGCCAGCAGCTTGGACTATTCTAGCGGGGGGGCCCCGTCGAAAGAGACCCAGTACTTC
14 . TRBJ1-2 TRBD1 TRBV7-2 CASSLGRDSYGYTF TGTGCCAGCAGCTTAGGTAGGGACAGCTATGGCTACACCTTC
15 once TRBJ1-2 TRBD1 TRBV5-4 CASSPYRGGDYGYTF TGTGCCAGCAGCCCATACAGGGGAGGGGACTATGGCTACACCTTC
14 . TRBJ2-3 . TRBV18 CASSSKTVKDTQYF TGTGCCAGCTCTTCAAAGACTGTAAAGGATACGCAGTATTTT
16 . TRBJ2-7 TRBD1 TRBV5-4 CASSLARAGGVYEQYF TGTGCCAGCAGCTTGGCCAGGGCAGGGGGTGTGTACGAGCAGTACTTC
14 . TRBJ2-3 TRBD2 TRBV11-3 CASGLAGSTDTQYF TGTGCCAGCGGACTAGCGGGAAGCACAGATACGCAGTATTTT
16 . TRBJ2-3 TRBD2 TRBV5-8 CASSYPGLGGTDTQYF TGTGCCAGCAGCTACCCGGGACTAGGAGGTACAGATACGCAGTATTTT
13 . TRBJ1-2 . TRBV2 CARIRDNNYGYTF TGTGCCAGAATTAGGGACAATAACTATGGCTACACCTTC
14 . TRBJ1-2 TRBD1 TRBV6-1 CASSGGQGPYGYTF TGTGCCAGCAGTGGGGGACAGGGACCCTATGGCTACACCTTC
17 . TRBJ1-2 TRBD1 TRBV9 CASSAPSGTGYDYGYTF TGTGCCAGCAGCGCCCCTTCCGGGACAGGGTATGACTATGGCTACACCTTC
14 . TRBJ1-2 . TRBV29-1 CSVVPPDRDYGYTF TGCAGCGTTGTTCCGCCGGATCGGGACTATGGCTACACCTTC
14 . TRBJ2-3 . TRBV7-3 CASSLSHSTDTQYF TGTGCCAGCAGCTTAAGCCACAGCACAGATACGCAGTATTTT